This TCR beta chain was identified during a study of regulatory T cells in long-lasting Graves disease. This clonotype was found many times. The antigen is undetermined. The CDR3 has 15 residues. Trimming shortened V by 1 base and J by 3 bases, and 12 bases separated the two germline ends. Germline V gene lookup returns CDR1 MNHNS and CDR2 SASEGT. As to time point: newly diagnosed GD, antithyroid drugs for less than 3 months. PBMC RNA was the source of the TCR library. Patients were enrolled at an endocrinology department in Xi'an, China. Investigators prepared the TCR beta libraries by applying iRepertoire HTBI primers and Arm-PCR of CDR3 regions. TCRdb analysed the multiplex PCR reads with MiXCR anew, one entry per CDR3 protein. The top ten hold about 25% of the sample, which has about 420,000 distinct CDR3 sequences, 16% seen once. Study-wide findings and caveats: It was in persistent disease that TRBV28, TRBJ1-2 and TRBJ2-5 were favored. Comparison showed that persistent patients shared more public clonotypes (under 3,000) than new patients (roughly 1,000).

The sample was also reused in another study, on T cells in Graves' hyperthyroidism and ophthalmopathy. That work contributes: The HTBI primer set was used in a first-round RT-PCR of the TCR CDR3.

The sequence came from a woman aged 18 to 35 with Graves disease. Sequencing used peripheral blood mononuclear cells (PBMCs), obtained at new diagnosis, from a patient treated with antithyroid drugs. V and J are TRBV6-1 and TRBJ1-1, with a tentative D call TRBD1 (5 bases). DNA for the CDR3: TGTGCCAGCAGTGAAGTTGTTGGGGGACACACTGAAGCTTTCTTT. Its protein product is CASSEVVGGHTEAFF.